The sequence of this T cell receptor beta chain was determined in a study of T cell responses to AZD1222 COVID-19 vaccine (dated by TCRdb to the early 2020s). Notes on the research overall: AZD1222 recipients given second doses at about 4 weeks or at about 12 weeks were pooled, since spike-specific TCR depth and breadth were not found to differ between the two schedules. TCR sequencing was performed for 230 to 250 trial participants, of whom about 200 were given two doses of AZD1222 and approximately 25 were given two doses of MenACWY control vaccine. Trial participants were enrolled by age into 18-55, 56-69 and 70-plus year subgroups, with 148, 28 and 57 TCR-sequenced participants respectively.

The CDR3, cysteine through phenylalanine, is 15 amino acids long. CDR3 DNA is the only sequence kept; it has 45 bases, read in frame from the first base. The germline ends are 13 bases apart after V is trimmed by 5 bases and J by 0 bases. CDR1 and CDR2, looked up from the germline V gene, are MNHEY and SVGAGI. The CDR3 regions of human TCRbeta chains were subjected to immunosequencing. As for the authors' bioinformatics: TCRs in the repertoires were compared against a reference library of SARS-CoV-2-specific TCRs that had been generated with the MIRA antigen-specificity platform. Breadth was defined as the fraction of unique TCRs that were SARS-CoV-2-associated. Depth was defined as the fraction of total T cells that were SARS-CoV-2-associated. Using the MIRA data, every spike-specific TCR was mapped to the spike region that the TCR reacted to and assigned to either a CD4 or a CD8 class. Log10-transformed breadth and depth values were compared by one-way ANOVA with Sidak's multiple comparisons tests. TCRdb's version of the immuneACCESS table is confined to in-frame rearrangements and falls short of the full clone set. An unresolved V gene accounts for under half of the shortfall where checked; the remainder is of unknown origin. The DNA gave D and trimming, while V, J and clone size come from that table. For this sample the table gives just under 95,000 clones, of which 70% to 90% were detected only once. The ten largest clones add up to 10% to 13% of the sample.

The sample's time point, from its label and the paper: baseline before first vaccination. Vaccinee samples were obtained from the UK trials COV001 and COV002, which included a single-blind randomized controlled phase 2/3 trial of AZD1222 (ChAdOx1 nCoV-19) in healthy adults. For TCRbeta chain sequencing, PBMC samples from trial participants were taken at day 0 and at day 28 after the second dose. General findings and caveats noted by the study authors: After two AZD1222 doses, spike-specific TCR breadth and depth were significantly higher than at day 0 and than in MenACWY recipients. Because no samples from the day 14 peak response were available, repertoires could be characterized only after the peak T cell response. The vaccine-associated CD4 TCRs covered the entire spike protein, and the dominant responses fell in regions 160-218 and 743-854. Participants were mostly white British and included more females than males, and it was suggested by the authors that clonal diversity may have been underestimated. Reportedly, close to half of the unique spike-specific TCRs recognized epitopes lying outside the regions that are mutated in the B.1.351 and B.1.1.7 variants. In the small 56-69-year group, the increase in depth fell short of significance, most likely because of low power. Conclusions about previously exposed vaccinees are limited because only six or seven AZD1222 recipients were SARS-CoV-2 seropositive at baseline.

This clone was recorded only once. Its antigen target is currently unknown. No much larger clone is present one base from it, and per-base qualities are unavailable. The specimen was peripheral blood, collected on day 0 of AZD1222 vaccination. This sequence uses TRBV6-5 and TRBJ1-1; TRBD1 is a possible D gene, resting on 5 matching bases. This TCR was recovered from an adult in good health. The CDR3 region: CASSRDRLMNTEAFF. The base sequence is TGTGCCAGCAGTCGGGACCGTCTCATGAACACTGAAGCTTTCTTT.